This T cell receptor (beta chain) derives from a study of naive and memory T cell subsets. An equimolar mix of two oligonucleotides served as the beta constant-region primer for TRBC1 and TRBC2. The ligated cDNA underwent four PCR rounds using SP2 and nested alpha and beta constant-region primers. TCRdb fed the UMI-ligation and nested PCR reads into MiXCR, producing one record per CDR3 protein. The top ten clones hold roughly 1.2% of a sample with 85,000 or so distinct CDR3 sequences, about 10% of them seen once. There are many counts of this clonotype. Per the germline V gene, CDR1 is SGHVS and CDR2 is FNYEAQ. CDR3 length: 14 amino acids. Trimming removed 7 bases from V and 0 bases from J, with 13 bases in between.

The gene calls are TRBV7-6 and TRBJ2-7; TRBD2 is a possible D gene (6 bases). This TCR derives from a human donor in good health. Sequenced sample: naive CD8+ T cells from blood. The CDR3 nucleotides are TGTGCCAGCACTCTACGGGAGACCTCCTACGAGCAGTACTTC. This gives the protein CASTLRETSYEQYF.